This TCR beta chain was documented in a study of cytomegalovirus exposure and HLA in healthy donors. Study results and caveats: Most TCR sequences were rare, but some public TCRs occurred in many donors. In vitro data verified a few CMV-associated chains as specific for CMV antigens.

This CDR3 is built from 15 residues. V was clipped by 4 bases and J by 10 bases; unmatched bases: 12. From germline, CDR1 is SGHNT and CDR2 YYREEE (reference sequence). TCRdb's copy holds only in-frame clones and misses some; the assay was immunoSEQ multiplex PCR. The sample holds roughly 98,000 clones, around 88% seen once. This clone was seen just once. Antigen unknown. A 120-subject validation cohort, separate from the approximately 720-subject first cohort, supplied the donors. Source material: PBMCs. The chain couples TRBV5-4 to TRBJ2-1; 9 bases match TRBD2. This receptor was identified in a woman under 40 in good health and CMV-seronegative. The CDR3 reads CASSLGGGGLEEQFF. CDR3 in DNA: TGTGCCAGCAGCCTCGGCGGGGGGGGCCTAGAGGAGCAGTTCTTC. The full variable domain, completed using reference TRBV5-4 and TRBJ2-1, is ETGVTQSPTHLIKTRGQQVTLRCSSQSGHNTVSWYQQALGQGPQFIFQYYREEENGRGNFPPRFSGLQFPNYSSELNVNALELDDSALYLCASSLGGGGLEEQFFGPGTRLTVL.